The 5 T cell receptor beta chains given below trace back to one sample, sequenced in a study of PD-1 blockade in classical Hodgkin lymphoma. Libraries were prepared by immunoSEQ multiplex PCR; TCRdb keeps only in-frame clonotypes and omits some of them. The sample has some 58,000 clones; more than 80% are singletons. This sample's time point: cycle 4 day 1 (C4D1), after five to seven weeks of nivolumab. Each of the patients experienced relapse following autologous stem cell transplantation, and their brentuximab vedotin exposure differed. Specimen: peripheral blood mononuclear cells (PBMCs), collected before the fourth cycle of nivolumab. These receptors came from a human donor with classical Hodgkin lymphoma.

The V call is TRBV2, the J call TRBJ1-3, with D possibly being TRBD1 (5 bases). Trimming removed 6 bases at V and 1 base at J, with 10 bases between. Germline-derived CDR1 and CDR2 are SNHLY and FYNNEI. This CDR3 is 14 amino acids long. The CDR3 loop reads CASRSGGSGNTIYF. CDR3 DNA sequence: TGTGCCAGCAGATCCGGGGGGTCTGGAAACACCATATATTTT.

This sequence joins TRBV5-4 and TRBJ2-1; no reliable D call. Germline CDR1 and CDR2: SGHNT and YYREEE (reference sequence). The CDR3 totals 11 residues. Trimming shortened V by 1 base and J by 10 bases, and 6 bases separated the two germline ends. CDR3 amino acids: CASSLLAEQFF. CDR3 bases: TGTGCCAGCAGCTTGTTGGCAGAGCAGTTCTTC.

The chain is built from TRBV6-5 and TRBJ2-2, with a possible D match to TRBD2 (6 bases). With 6 bases removed from V and 2 bases from J, the gap between germline ends came to 13 bases. The germline V gene encodes CDR1 MNHEY and CDR2 SVGAGI. The CDR3 length is 15 residues. The CDR3 sequence: CASRRPGLNTGELFF. The CDR3 nucleotides read TGTGCCAGCAGAAGACCGGGACTTAACACCGGGGAGCTGTTTTTT.

The chain is built from TRBV7-2 and TRBJ2-4; a possible D gene is TRBD2 (6 bases). This CDR3 has 18 amino acids. V gave up 1 base and J gave up 7 bases, with 23 bases separating them. In germline, CDR1 is SGHTA, CDR2 FQGNSA. The CDR3, as DNA: TGTGCCAGCAGCTTAGTATTCTCAGCGGGTGCTAGCCCCAACATTCAGTACTTC. It codes for CASSLVFSAGASPNIQYF.

The V gene is TRBV28, the J gene TRBJ1-5; 7 nucleotides match TRBD1. The V and J ends lost 4 bases and 4 bases, in that order; junction bases with no gene match: 7. The length of the CDR3 is 15 residues. CDR1 MDHEN and CDR2 SYDVKM come from the germline V gene. The CDR3 DNA is TGTGCCAGCAGTTGGCAGACAGGGTTTAATCAGCCCCAGCATTTT. This gives the protein CASSWQTGFNQPQHF.